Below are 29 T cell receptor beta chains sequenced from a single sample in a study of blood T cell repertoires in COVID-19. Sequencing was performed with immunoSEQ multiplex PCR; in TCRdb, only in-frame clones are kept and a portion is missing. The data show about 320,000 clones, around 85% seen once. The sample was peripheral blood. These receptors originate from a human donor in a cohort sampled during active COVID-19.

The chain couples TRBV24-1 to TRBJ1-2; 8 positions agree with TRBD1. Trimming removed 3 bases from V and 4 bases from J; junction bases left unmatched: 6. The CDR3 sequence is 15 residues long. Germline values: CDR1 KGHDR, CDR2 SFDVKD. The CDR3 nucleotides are TGTGCCACCAGTGATGGACAGGGTAGCGGCTATGGCTACACCTTC. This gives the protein CATSDGQGSGYGYTF.

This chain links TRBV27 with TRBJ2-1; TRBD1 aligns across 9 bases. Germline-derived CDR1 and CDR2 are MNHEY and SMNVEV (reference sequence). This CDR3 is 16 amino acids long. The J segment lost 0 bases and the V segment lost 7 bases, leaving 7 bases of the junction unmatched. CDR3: CASIGTGFFSYNEQFF. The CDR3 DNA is TGTGCCAGCATAGGGACAGGGTTTTTCTCCTACAATGAGCAGTTCTTC.

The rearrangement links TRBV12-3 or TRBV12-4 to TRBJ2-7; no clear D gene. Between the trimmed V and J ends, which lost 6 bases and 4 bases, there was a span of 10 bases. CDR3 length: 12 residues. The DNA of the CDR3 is TGTGCCAGCAGGTCCGGTTTGTACGAGCAGTACTTC. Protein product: CASRSGLYEQYF.

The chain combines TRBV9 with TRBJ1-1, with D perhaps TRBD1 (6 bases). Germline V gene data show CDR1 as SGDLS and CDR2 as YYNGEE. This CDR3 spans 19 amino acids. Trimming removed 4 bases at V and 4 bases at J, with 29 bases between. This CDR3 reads CASSPPLPGPGGPPTEAFF. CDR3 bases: TGTGCCAGCAGCCCTCCTCTCCCGGGCCCGGGGGGGCCTCCCACTGAAGCTTTCTTT.

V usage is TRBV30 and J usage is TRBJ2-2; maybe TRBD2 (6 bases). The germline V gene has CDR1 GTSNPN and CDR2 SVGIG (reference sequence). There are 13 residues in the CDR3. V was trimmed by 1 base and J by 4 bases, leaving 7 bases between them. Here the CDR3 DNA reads TGTGCCTGGAGTGATAGCGGCACCGGGGAGCTGTTTTTT. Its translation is CAWSDSGTGELFF.

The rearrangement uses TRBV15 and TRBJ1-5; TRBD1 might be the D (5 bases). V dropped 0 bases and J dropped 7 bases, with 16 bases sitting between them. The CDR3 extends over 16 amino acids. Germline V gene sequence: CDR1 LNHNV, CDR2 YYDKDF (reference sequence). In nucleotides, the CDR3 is TGTGCCACCAGCAGAGATTCCCCCAATAGGGGCCAGCCCCAGCATTTT. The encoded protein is CATSRDSPNRGQPQHF.

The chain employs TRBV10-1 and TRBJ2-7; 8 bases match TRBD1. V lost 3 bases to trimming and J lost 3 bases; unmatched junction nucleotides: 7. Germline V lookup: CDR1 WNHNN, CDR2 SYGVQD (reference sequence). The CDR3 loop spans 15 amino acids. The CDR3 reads CASSDFRTGSYEQYF. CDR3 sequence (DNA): TGCGCCAGCAGTGATTTTAGGACAGGGAGCTACGAGCAGTACTTC.

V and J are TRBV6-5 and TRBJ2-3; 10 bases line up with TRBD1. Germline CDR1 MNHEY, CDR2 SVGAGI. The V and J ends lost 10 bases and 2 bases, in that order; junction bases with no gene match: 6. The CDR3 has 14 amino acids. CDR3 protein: CAIYDRGPTDTQYF. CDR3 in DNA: TGTGCCATCTATGACAGGGGGCCCACAGATACGCAGTATTTT.

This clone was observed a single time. The CDR3 sequence is CATRTLSTDTQYF. DNA for the CDR3: TGTGCCACGCGAACCCTCAGCACAGATACGCAGTATTTT. The chain carries TRBV15 and TRBJ2-3; D is undetermined. Trimming stripped 9 bases from V and 0 bases from J, with 10 bases between. The CDR3 spans 13 residues. CDR1 and CDR2 (germline): LNHNV, YYDKDF (reference sequence).

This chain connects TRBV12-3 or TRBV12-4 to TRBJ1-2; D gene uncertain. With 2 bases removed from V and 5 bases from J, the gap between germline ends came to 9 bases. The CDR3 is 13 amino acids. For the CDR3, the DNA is TGTGCCAGCAGTTTACCCGCGAGGTATGGCTACACCTTC. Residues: CASSLPARYGYTF.

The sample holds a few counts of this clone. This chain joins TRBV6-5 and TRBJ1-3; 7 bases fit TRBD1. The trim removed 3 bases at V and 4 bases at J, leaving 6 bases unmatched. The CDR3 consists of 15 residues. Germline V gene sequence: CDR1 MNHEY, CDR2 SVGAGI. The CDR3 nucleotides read TGTGCCAGCAGTTATACAGGGGTGGGGGGAAACACCATATATTTT. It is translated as CASSYTGVGGNTIYF.

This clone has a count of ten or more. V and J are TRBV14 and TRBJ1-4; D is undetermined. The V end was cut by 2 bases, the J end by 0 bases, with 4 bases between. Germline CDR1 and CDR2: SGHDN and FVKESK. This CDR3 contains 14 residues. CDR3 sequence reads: CASSQYATNEKLFF. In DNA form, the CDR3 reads TGTGCCAGCAGCCAATATGCAACTAATGAAAAACTGTTTTTT.

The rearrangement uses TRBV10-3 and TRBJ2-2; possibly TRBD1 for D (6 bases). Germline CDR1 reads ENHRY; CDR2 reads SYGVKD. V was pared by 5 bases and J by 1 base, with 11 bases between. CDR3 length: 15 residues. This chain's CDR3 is CAISLTGQNTGELFF. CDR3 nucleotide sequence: TGTGCCATCAGTTTGACAGGCCAGAACACCGGGGAGCTGTTTTTT.

CDR3 sequence (DNA): TGTGCCAGCAGCTCCATTCGGGGATTGGGTGTGAACACTGAAGCTTTCTTT. It codes for CASSSIRGLGVNTEAFF. V is TRBV7-8 and J is TRBJ1-1; D gene unclear. CDR1 is SGHVS and CDR2 is FQNEAQ in the germline V gene. Trimming cost V 4 bases and J 0 bases, with 18 bases left between them. This CDR3 comprises 17 residues.

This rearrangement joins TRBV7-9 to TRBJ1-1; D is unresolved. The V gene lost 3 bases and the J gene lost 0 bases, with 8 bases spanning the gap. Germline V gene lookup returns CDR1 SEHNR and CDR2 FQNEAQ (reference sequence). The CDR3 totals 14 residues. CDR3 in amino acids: CASSLEVVNTEAFF. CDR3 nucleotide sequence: TGTGCCAGCAGCTTGGAGGTAGTGAACACTGAAGCTTTCTTT.

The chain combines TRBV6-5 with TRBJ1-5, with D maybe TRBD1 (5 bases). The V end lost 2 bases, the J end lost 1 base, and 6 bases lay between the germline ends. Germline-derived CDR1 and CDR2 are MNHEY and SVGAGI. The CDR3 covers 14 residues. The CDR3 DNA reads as TGTGCCAGCAGTTACGGGGCGAGCAATCAGCCCCAGCATTTT. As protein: CASSYGASNQPQHF.

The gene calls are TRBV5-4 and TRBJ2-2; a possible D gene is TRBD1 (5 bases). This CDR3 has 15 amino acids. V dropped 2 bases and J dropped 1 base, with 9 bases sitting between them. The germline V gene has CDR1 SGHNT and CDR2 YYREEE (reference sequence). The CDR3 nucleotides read TGTGCCAGCAGCTTACGGCAGGGGAACACCGGGGAGCTGTTTTTT. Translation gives CASSLRQGNTGELFF.

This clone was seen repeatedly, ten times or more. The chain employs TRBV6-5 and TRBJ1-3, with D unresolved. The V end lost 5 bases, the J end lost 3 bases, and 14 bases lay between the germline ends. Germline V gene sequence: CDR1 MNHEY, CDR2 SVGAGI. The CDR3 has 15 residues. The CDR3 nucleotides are TGTGCCAGCAGTCCCCCGGGGAGGGTTGGAAACACCATATATTTT. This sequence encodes CASSPPGRVGNTIYF.

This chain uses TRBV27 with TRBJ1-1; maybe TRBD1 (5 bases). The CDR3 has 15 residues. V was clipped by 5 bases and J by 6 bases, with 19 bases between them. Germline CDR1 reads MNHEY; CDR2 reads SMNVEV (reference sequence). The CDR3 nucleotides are TGTGCCAGCAGTCCACTGTCGGGGCGGGACGCTGAAGCTTTCTTT. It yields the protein CASSPLSGRDAEAFF.

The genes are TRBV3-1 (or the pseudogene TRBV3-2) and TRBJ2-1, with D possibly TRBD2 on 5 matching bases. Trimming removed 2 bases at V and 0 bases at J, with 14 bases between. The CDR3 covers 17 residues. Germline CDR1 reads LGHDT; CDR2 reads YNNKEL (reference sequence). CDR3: CASSQPRLHYSYNEQFF. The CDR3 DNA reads TGTGCCAGCAGCCAACCAAGACTACACTACTCCTACAATGAGCAGTTCTTC.

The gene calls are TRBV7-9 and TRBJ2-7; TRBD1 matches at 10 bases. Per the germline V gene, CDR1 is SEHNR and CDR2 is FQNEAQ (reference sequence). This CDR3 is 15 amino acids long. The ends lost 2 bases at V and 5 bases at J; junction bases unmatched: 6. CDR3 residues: CASSLPGQGINEQYF. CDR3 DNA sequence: TGTGCCAGCAGCTTACCGGGACAGGGGATCAACGAGCAGTACTTC. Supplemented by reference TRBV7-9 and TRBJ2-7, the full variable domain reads DTGVSQNPRHKITKRGQNVTFRCDPISEHNRLYWYRQTLGQGPEFLTYFQNEAQLEKSRLLSDRFSAERPKGSFSTLEIQRTEQGDSAMYLCASSLPGQGINEQYFGPGTRLTVT.

The CDR3 region is CASSEARGSTDTQYF. As DNA, the CDR3 is TGCGCCAGCAGTGAGGCGCGGGGGAGCACAGATACGCAGTATTTT. The gene calls are TRBV10-1 and TRBJ2-3; TRBD2 agrees at 7 bases. CDR3 length: 15 amino acids. Germline V gives CDR1 WNHNN, CDR2 SYGVQD (reference sequence). The ends lost 2 bases at V and 0 bases at J; junction bases unmatched: 2.

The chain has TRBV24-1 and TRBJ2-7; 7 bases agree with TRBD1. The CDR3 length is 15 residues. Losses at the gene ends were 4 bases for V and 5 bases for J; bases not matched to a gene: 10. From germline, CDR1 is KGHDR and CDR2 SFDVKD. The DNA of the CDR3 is TGTGCCACCAGTGACCCAATGACAGGGTACGACGAGCAGTACTTC. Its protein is CATSDPMTGYDEQYF.

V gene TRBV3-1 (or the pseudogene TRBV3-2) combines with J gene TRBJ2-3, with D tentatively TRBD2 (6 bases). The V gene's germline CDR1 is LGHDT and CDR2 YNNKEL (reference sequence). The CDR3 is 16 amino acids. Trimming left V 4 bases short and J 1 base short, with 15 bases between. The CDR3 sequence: CASSRRLGGGTDTQYF. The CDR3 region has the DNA TGTGCCAGCAGCCGCCGCCTCGGCGGGGGCACAGATACGCAGTATTTT.

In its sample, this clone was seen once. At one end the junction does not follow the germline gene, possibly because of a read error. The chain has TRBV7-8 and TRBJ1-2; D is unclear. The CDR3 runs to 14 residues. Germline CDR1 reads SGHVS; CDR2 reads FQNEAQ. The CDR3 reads CASGLGGDRSGYTF. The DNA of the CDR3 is TGTGCCAGCGGCTTGGGCGGGGATAGGTCTGGCTACACCTTC.

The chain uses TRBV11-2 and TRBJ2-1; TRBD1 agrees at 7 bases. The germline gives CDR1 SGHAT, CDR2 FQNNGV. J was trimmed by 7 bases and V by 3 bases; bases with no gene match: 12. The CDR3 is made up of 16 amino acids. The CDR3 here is CASSFPLTGRLNEQFF. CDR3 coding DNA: TGTGCCAGCAGCTTCCCGCTGACAGGGAGACTAAATGAGCAGTTCTTC.

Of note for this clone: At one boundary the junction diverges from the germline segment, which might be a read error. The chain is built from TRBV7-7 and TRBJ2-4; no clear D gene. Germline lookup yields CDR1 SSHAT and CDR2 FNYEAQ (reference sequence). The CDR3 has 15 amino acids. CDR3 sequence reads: CARSFKRRSENIQYF. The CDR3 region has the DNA TGTGCCAGGAGCTTTAAGCGTCGGTCAGAAAACATTCAGTACTTC.

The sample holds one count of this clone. This CDR3 is CATSDWTSGYYEQYF. The CDR3 DNA is TGTGCCACCAGTGATTGGACTAGCGGATACTACGAGCAGTACTTC. The chain employs TRBV24-1 and TRBJ2-7, with 10 bases that match TRBD2. The CDR3 extends over 15 amino acids. With V trimmed by 2 bases and J by 3 bases, 3 bases remained unmatched. The germline gives CDR1 KGHDR, CDR2 SFDVKD.

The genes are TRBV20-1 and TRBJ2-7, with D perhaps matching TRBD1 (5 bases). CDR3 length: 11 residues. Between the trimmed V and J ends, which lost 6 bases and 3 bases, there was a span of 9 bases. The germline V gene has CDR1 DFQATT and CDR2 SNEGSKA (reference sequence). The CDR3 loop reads CSASDSYEQYF. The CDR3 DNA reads TGCAGTGCCTCCGACAGCTACGAGCAGTACTTC.